This entry lists 21 T cell receptor beta chains sequenced from one sample in a study of T cell responses to AZD1222 COVID-19 vaccine (dated by TCRdb to about 2021). The sample's time point label, decoded: baseline before first vaccination. Library construction relied on the immunoSEQ multiplex PCR assay. TCRdb limited this immuneACCESS table to in-frame rearrangements with V and J called. A share of clones is missing; checked studies link under half to unresolved V genes, and the rest is unexplained. The sample yields over 95,000 clones; approximately 88% were counted once. Less than 3.5% of the sample rests with the top ten. The sequences come from peripheral blood, collected on day 0 of AZD1222 vaccination. These receptors came from an adult in good health.

This rearrangement joins TRBV6-6 to TRBJ2-1; possible D gene TRBD2, 5 bases. Germline V lookup: CDR1 MNHNY, CDR2 SVGAGI (reference sequence). The CDR3 is 15 residues long. The V end lost 6 bases, the J end lost 3 bases, and 15 bases lay between the germline ends. For the CDR3, the DNA is TGTGCCAGCAGCAAGGACTCCATTGTCTACAATGAGCAGTTCTTC. Amino acid sequence: CASSKDSIVYNEQFF.

This clone showed up just once. The genes are TRBV30 and TRBJ1-6; the D is unclear. V was shortened by 5 bases and J by 8 bases, with 19 bases between the two germline ends. The CDR3 has 15 amino acids. The germline gives CDR1 GTSNPN, CDR2 SVGIG (reference sequence). CDR3 loop: CAWGGRGRRDSPLHF. CDR3 nucleotides: TGTGCCTGGGGCGGCAGAGGGAGAAGGGATTCACCCCTCCACTTT.

This rearrangement joins TRBV4-3 to TRBJ2-7, with D possibly matching TRBD2 (5 bases). The CDR3 loop spans 15 amino acids. The germline V and J ends were trimmed by 2 bases and 3 bases, with 14 bases remaining between them. Looked up from germline, CDR1 is LGHNA and CDR2 is YSLEER. CDR3 bases: TGCGCCAGCAGCCAAAAACTAGGTCGGGACTACGAGCAGTACTTC. Translating gives CASSQKLGRDYEQYF.

The V and J genes are TRBV5-5 and TRBJ2-1; a possible D gene is TRBD2 (6 bases). V lost 4 bases and J 5 bases, leaving 13 bases between the germline ends. Germline CDR1 SGHKS, CDR2 YYEKEE (reference sequence). The CDR3 extends over 14 amino acids. CDR3 sequence reads: CASSPGLLNNEQFF. In DNA, the CDR3 is TGTGCCAGCAGCCCCGGACTATTAAACAATGAGCAGTTCTTC. The full variable domain, its missing parts supplied by reference TRBV5-5 and TRBJ2-1, is DAGVTQSPTHLIKTRGQQVTLRCSPISGHKSVSWYQQVLGQGPQFIFQYYEKEERGRGNFPDRFSARQFPNYSSELNVNALLLGDSALYLCASSPGLLNNEQFFGPGTRLTVL.

Here the CDR3 reads CASLLEGGPRETQYF. The CDR3 DNA is TGTGCCAGCTTACTGGAGGGAGGGCCGCGGGAGACCCAGTACTTC. This chain connects TRBV28 to TRBJ2-5; 7 nucleotides line up with TRBD2. The V gene's germline CDR1 is MDHEN and CDR2 SYDVKM. CDR3 size: 15 residues. With 8 bases clipped from V and 5 bases from J, the junction kept 14 bases outside the gene matches. Drawing the rest from reference TRBV28 and TRBJ2-5, the complete variable domain is DVKVTQSSRYLVKRTGEKVFLECVQDMDHENMFWYRQDPGLGLRLIYFSYDVKMKEKGDIPEGYSVSREKKERFSLILESASTNQTSMYLCASLLEGGPRETQYFGPGTRLLVL.

The gene calls are TRBV11-1 and TRBJ1-1, with D possibly being TRBD1 (5 bases). This CDR3 contains 13 residues. Germline loops: CDR1 SGHAT, CDR2 FQDESV (reference sequence). V lost 5 bases and J 1 base, leaving 8 bases between the germline ends. Here the CDR3 reads CASSVGQNTEAFF. CDR3 nucleotides: TGTGCCAGCAGCGTCGGACAGAACACTGAAGCTTTCTTT.

In its sample, this clone was seen once. The chain recombines TRBV5-6 with TRBJ2-4, with TRBD1 identical over 10 bases. Looked up from germline, CDR1 is SGHDT and CDR2 is YYEEEE. The CDR3 extends over 16 amino acids. The J segment lost 4 bases and the V segment lost 0 bases, leaving 4 bases of the junction unmatched. The CDR3 coding sequence is TGTGCCAGCAGCTTGGGACAGGGGGCGCTTAAAAACATTCAGTACTTC. This sequence encodes CASSLGQGALKNIQYF.

In DNA, the CDR3 is TGTGCCAGTAGTCTCCGGGACAGGGGGCCAGGCTATGGCTACACCTTC. Its translation: CASSLRDRGPGYGYTF. This chain links TRBV19 with TRBJ1-2; 12 bases match TRBD1. The CDR3 is 16 amino acids. CDR1 is LNHDA and CDR2 is SQIVND in the germline V gene (reference sequence). With V trimmed by 5 bases and J by 4 bases, 8 bases remained unmatched.

The chain combines TRBV28 with TRBJ2-2; TRBD2 matches 14 bases. This CDR3 is 18 amino acids long. CDR1 is MDHEN, CDR2 SYDVKM, per germline. V shed 5 bases, J shed 5 bases, and the junction held 10 bases outside the gene matches. Here the CDR3 reads CASSHGLAGGFRTGELFF. For the CDR3, the DNA is TGTGCCAGCAGTCACGGACTAGCGGGAGGATTCAGAACCGGGGAGCTGTTTTTT.

The rearrangement uses TRBV28 and TRBJ2-7, with a possible D match to TRBD1 (6 bases). The germline V gene encodes CDR1 MDHEN and CDR2 SYDVKM. This CDR3 has 14 amino acids. V lost 2 bases and J lost 1, with 9 bases in between. The CDR3 is CASSLRDKSYEQYF. In nucleotides, the CDR3 is TGTGCCAGCAGTTTAAGGGACAAGTCCTACGAGCAGTACTTC. The full variable domain, in which reference TRBV28 and TRBJ2-7 provide the parts outside the CDR3, is DVKVTQSSRYLVKRTGEKVFLECVQDMDHENMFWYRQDPGLGLRLIYFSYDVKMKEKGDIPEGYSVSREKKERFSLILESASTNQTSMYLCASSLRDKSYEQYFGPGTRLTVT.

This clone has only a few counts. This chain uses TRBV6-4 with TRBJ2-2, with 10 bases aligning to TRBD2. The V and J ends lost 6 bases and 1 base, in that order; junction bases with no gene match: 5. In germline, CDR1 is MRHNA, CDR2 SNTAGT. The CDR3 is 16 residues long. Here the CDR3 DNA reads TGTGCCAGCAGACAAGGACTAGCGGAGAACACCGGGGAGCTGTTTTTT. Amino acids: CASRQGLAENTGELFF.

The V and J genes are TRBV19 and TRBJ1-5, with D unresolved. From germline, CDR1 is LNHDA and CDR2 SQIVND (reference sequence). Trimming left V 5 bases short and J 3 bases short, with 11 bases between. The CDR3 extends over 14 amino acids. The CDR3 reads CASSFSGHNQPQHF. CDR3 coding DNA: TGTGCCAGTAGTTTCTCCGGCCACAATCAGCCCCAGCATTTT. Filled out from reference TRBV19 and TRBJ1-5, the complete variable domain reads DGGITQSPKYLFRKEGQNVTLSCEQNLNHDAMYWYRQDPGQGLRLIYYSQIVNDFQKGDIAEGYSVSREKKESFPLTVTSAQKNPTAFYLCASSFSGHNQPQHFGDGTRLSIL.

The chain employs TRBV20-1 and TRBJ2-7; a weak D match, TRBD1 (5 bases). The CDR3 has 11 amino acids. CDR1 DFQATT and CDR2 SNEGSKA come from the germline V gene (reference sequence). CDR3 sequence: CRVTRAREQYF. CDR3 coding DNA: TGCAGAGTAACCAGGGCTCGGGAGCAGTACTTC.

In this sample, this clone turned up once. V and J are TRBV19 and TRBJ2-3, with 7 nucleotides matching TRBD2. V gave up 6 bases and J gave up 6 bases; unmatched junction bases: 9. In germline, CDR1 is LNHDA, CDR2 SQIVND (reference sequence). The CDR3 contains 14 residues. The CDR3 region has the DNA TGTGCCAGTAGCACCACTAGCGTAAGGGATACGCAGTATTTT. Translating gives CASSTTSVRDTQYF.

The CDR3 loop reads CAWSRGQEVSTEAFF. As DNA, the CDR3 is TGTGCCTGGAGTCGCGGACAGGAGGTTTCCACTGAAGCTTTCTTT. The chain couples TRBV30 to TRBJ1-1; TRBD1 agrees at 7 bases. V lost 2 bases to trimming and J lost 4 bases; unmatched junction nucleotides: 10. Germline CDR1 is GTSNPN and CDR2 is SVGIG (reference sequence). The CDR3 runs 15 residues.

The chain couples TRBV7-2 to TRBJ1-4; 12 nucleotides match TRBD1. The V segment lost 2 bases and the J segment 12 bases; nucleotides outside the gene matches: 10. The CDR3 has 16 amino acids. Germline CDR1 SGHTA, CDR2 FQGNSA. The CDR3 bases are TGTGCCAGCAGCTTATCTACCGGGACAGGGGGCGAAGAACTGTTTTTT. It yields the protein CASSLSTGTGGEELFF.

This sequence joins TRBV28 and TRBJ2-7; TRBD1 matches at 8 bases. J was trimmed by 2 bases and V by 0 bases; bases with no gene match: 6. This CDR3 region has 16 residues. CDR1 is MDHEN, CDR2 SYDVKM, per germline. The CDR3 DNA follows: TGTGCCAGCAGTTTATGGGCCGGACAGGGTACCTACGAGCAGTACTTC. Encoded protein: CASSLWAGQGTYEQYF.

The genes are TRBV5-1 and TRBJ1-1; TRBD1 matches 7 bases. Trimming cost V 3 bases and J 5 bases; bases outside gene matches: 7. Germline V CDR1 and CDR2: SGHRS, YFSETQ. The CDR3 has 14 amino acids. This CDR3 is CASSWQGERTEAFF. CDR3 nucleotide sequence: TGCGCCAGCAGCTGGCAGGGGGAGCGAACTGAAGCTTTCTTT.

This chain connects TRBV10-3 to TRBJ2-1, with D unresolved. Trimming stripped 0 bases from V and 5 bases from J, with 5 bases between. The length of the CDR3 is 13 residues. Germline CDR1 and CDR2: ENHRY and SYGVKD. The CDR3 here is CAISESRNNEQFF. As DNA, the CDR3 is TGTGCCATCAGTGAGTCCAGAAACAATGAGCAGTTCTTC.

The chain recombines TRBV6-5 with TRBJ1-2, with D tentatively TRBD1 (6 bases). Germline V gene sequence: CDR1 MNHEY, CDR2 SVGAGI. The CDR3 is made up of 15 amino acids. Between the trimmed V and J ends, which lost 0 bases and 0 bases, there was a span of 8 bases. As DNA, the CDR3 is TGTGCCAGCAGTTACTCGACAGGTTCTAACTATGGCTACACCTTC. It codes for CASSYSTGSNYGYTF.

The V call is TRBV28, the J call TRBJ1-1; D is uncertain. Trimming removed 1 base at V and 4 bases at J, with 13 bases between. CDR3 length equals 15 residues. Germline CDR1 MDHEN, CDR2 SYDVKM. CDR3 in amino acids: CASSLFGDIVTEAFF. The CDR3 DNA reads as TGTGCCAGCAGTTTATTTGGGGATATTGTCACTGAAGCTTTCTTT.